This TCR beta chain was sequenced for a study of OX40 agonist ivuxolimab in advanced cancers. Study-wide results and limits: CD8+ T cells showed, on average, more clonal expansion than CD4+ cells.

Deletions cut 7 bases from V and 3 bases from J, with 5 bases between. CDR3 length: 11 amino acids. CDR1 SNHLY and CDR2 FYNNEI come from the germline V gene. TCRdb's table, derived via immunoSEQ multiplex PCR, lists solely in-frame clones and lacks some. This sample has around 70,000 clones, with 85% found just once. Note on this clone: Its cognate antigen is unknown.

This chain joins TRBV2 and TRBJ2-3; no firm D call. The specimen comprised CD4+ or CD8+ T cells sorted from blood, sampled in a trial of the OX40 agonist ivuxolimab. The clonotype was recovered from an adult with an advanced solid tumor such as melanoma, head and neck, liver or kidney cancer. This CDR3 is CASTSTDTQYF. The CDR3 DNA follows: TGTGCCAGCACGAGTACAGATACGCAGTATTTT. The complete variable domain, with remaining parts taken from reference TRBV2 and TRBJ2-3, reads EPEVTQTPSHQVTQMGQEVILRCVPISNHLYFYWYRQILGQKVEFLVSFYNNEISEKSEIFDDQFSVERPDGSNFTLKIRSTKLEDSAMYFCASTSTDTQYFGPGTRLTVL.